These 6 T cell receptor beta chains originate from one sample sequenced in a study of somatic mutations in cytotoxic T cells in rheumatoid arthritis. Profiling relied on immunoSEQ multiplex PCR, and the TCRdb table lists in-frame clones only, not all of them. Here the sample spans around 15,000 clones, more than 75% being singletons. The sample consisted of CD8+ T cells sorted from blood. These receptors were taken from an adult with rheumatoid arthritis.

CDR3 nucleotides: TGTGCCAGCAGACCCGTGGGAGATGTCGAGCAGTACTTC. This encodes CASRPVGDVEQYF. The chain has TRBV27 and TRBJ2-7; D perhaps matches TRBD2 (5 bases). The CDR3 has 13 residues. V lost 6 bases to trimming and J lost 6 bases, with 15 bases between them. Germline CDR1 MNHEY, CDR2 SMNVEV (reference sequence).

This clone appeared a few times. The rearrangement uses TRBV6-1 and TRBJ1-1; no firm D call. The germline V and J ends were trimmed by 4 bases and 2 bases, with 14 bases remaining between them. This CDR3 contains 15 residues. CDR1 and CDR2 from the germline V gene are MNHNS and SASEGT. The DNA of the CDR3 is TGTGCCAGCAGTGGAGTTGGAGAACCTAACACTGAAGCTTTCTTT. Protein sequence: CASSGVGEPNTEAFF.

The chain is built from TRBV6-1 and TRBJ2-7, with D possibly being TRBD1 or TRBD2 (5 bases each). Per the germline V gene, CDR1 is MNHNS and CDR2 is SASEGT. CDR3 length: 15 residues. V was clipped by 2 bases and J by 0 bases, with 11 bases between them. CDR3 loop: CASSERGTSSYEQYF. The CDR3 region has the DNA TGTGCCAGCAGTGAAAGAGGGACCAGCTCCTACGAGCAGTACTTC.

V and J are TRBV4-1 and TRBJ1-2, with 7 bases fitting TRBD1. CDR1 is MGHRA and CDR2 is YSYEKL in the germline V gene. With 5 bases clipped from V and 6 bases from J, the junction kept 9 bases outside the gene matches. This CDR3 has 14 residues. The CDR3 coding sequence is TGCGCCAGCAGCGGCTTCGACAGGGTCCATGGCTACACCTTC. Protein product: CASSGFDRVHGYTF.

The chain uses TRBV7-3 and TRBJ1-1; 8 bases match TRBD1. CDR1 and CDR2 (germline): SGHTA, FQGTGA. The CDR3 covers 19 residues. With V trimmed by 1 base and J by 6 bases, 19 bases remained unmatched. The DNA of the CDR3 is TGTGCCAGCAGCTTAAGTCCCCAGGGGGCGAGTAGGACGGACGCTGAAGCTTTCTTT. Amino acid sequence: CASSLSPQGASRTDAEAFF.

This clone was seen once. V is TRBV4-2 and J is TRBJ1-2; 7 nucleotides line up with TRBD1. There are 14 residues in the CDR3. CDR1 and CDR2 from the germline V gene are LGHNA and YNFKEQ. V lost 1 base and J lost 6; bases outside the gene matches: 5. This CDR3 reads CASSQAGTANGYTF. DNA of the CDR3: TGTGCCAGCAGCCAAGCCGGGACAGCGAATGGCTACACCTTC.